This is a list of T cell receptor beta chains from one sample in a study of blood T cell repertoires in COVID-19. TCRdb's copy holds only in-frame clones and misses some; the assay was immunoSEQ multiplex PCR. This table holds under 300,000 clones, 65% to 90% found once. The sequenced material came from peripheral blood. The receptors derive from a human donor in a cohort sampled during active COVID-19. Both conserved end residues are part of each CDR3.

TRBV30,TRBJ1-1,CAWRTPGTNTEAFF
TRBV5-3,TRBJ2-2,CARSLAEVAANTGELFF
TRBV6-5,TRBJ1-4,CASSYSPGEKLFF
TRBV19,TRBJ2-2,CASTIGTGFTGELFF
TRBV5-1,TRBJ2-3,CASSNTGDRTDTQYF
TRBV28,TRBJ1-5,CASGTNQPQHF
TRBV7-9,TRBJ2-5,CASSYTQGLGSETQYF
TRBV5-1,TRBJ2-7,CASSLARGQGGEQYF
TRBV6-5,TRBJ1-1,CASSKPGTGGTEAFF
TRBV6-2/TRBV6-3,TRBJ2-2,CASSYLTTGELFF
TRBV4-2,TRBJ1-4,CASSPTGTGALGTNEKLFF
TRBV11-2,TRBJ2-2,CASSLVGRRSGELFF
TRBV4-1,TRBJ2-1,CASSENLAGGSYNEQFF
TRBV19,TRBJ2-7,CASSSAASYEQYF
TRBV4-1,TRBJ2-5,CASSQGGAGQGRLETQYF
TRBV30,TRBJ1-2,CAWSADRANGYTF
TRBV5-1,TRBJ2-7,CASSGGLAGPMGSSYEQYF
TRBV3-1/TRBV3-2,TRBJ1-2,CASSQDRGRDGYTF
TRBV18,TRBJ2-7,CASLAQEGSYEQYF
TRBV27,TRBJ1-1,CASSWTGDTEAFF
TRBV24-1,TRBJ1-3,CATRRWGSTIYF
TRBV3-1/TRBV3-2,TRBJ2-7,CASSHRETYEQYF
TRBV28,TRBJ1-6,CASFSYNSPLHF
TRBV5-1,TRBJ2-1,CASSLVAGASYNEQFF
TRBV30,TRBJ2-2,CAWRDWGQATGELFF
TRBV3-1/TRBV3-2,TRBJ1-1,CASSQRLNTEAFF
TRBV4-2,TRBJ1-2,CASSQGEEQSYGYTF
TRBV14,TRBJ2-3,CASSTWTGGRTDTQYF
TRBV12-3/TRBV12-4,TRBJ1-6,CASSLAGNSPLHF
TRBV19,TRBJ2-5,CASSIALAVQETQYF
TRBV5-1,TRBJ2-1,CASSLFVGRGTYNEQFF
TRBV21-1,TRBJ1-6,CASSNSSLMPWGQANSPLHF
TRBV20-1,TRBJ2-7,CSASKPGLVYYEQYF
TRBV19,TRBJ1-2,CATRTGNTGHYGYTF
TRBV5-4,TRBJ2-2,CASSPRDRSPGELFF
TRBV24-1,TRBJ2-1,CATGVGGNDEQFF
TRBV28,TRBJ2-5,CASSLSQGWGTQYF
TRBV5-1,TRBJ2-7,CASSTPVGATSGSKREQYF
TRBV5-6,TRBJ2-1,CASSLSGVEQFF
TRBV3-1/TRBV3-2,TRBJ2-7,CASSQDSVGVEQYF
TRBV12-3/TRBV12-4,TRBJ1-2,CASSLEGALGYTF
TRBV7-6,TRBJ2-5,CASSQYSGWEGETQYF
TRBV3-1/TRBV3-2,TRBJ2-1,CASSQGGLPYNEQFF
TRBV6-2/TRBV6-3,TRBJ2-2,CASSYQGLASSGELFF
TRBV24-1,TRBJ2-3,CATSDRTSGPRDTQYF
TRBV3-1/TRBV3-2,TRBJ2-1,CASSQDYFSGKQFF
TRBV2,TRBJ1-6,CASTSRGPLHF
TRBV7-2,TRBJ1-1,CASSLMNTNMNTEAFF
TRBV7-9,TRBJ2-7,CASSFPGLPYEQYF
TRBV7-9,TRBJ2-7,CASSRLTGFYEQYF
TRBV6-6,TRBJ1-2,CASSSPGYTF
TRBV25-1,TRBJ1-6,CASSDAGLVNSPLHF